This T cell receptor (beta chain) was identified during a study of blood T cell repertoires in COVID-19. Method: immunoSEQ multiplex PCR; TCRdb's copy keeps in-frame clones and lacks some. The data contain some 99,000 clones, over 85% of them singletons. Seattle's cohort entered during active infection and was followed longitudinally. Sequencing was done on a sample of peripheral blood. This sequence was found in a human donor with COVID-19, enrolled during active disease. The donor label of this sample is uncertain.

DNA for the CDR3: TGCGCCAGCAGCTTGGGGCAGGGCTTTGGCTACACCTTC. Amino acid sequence: CASSLGQGFGYTF. This rearrangement joins TRBV5-1 to TRBJ1-2; the D gene is possibly TRBD1 (5 bases). The V gene's germline CDR1 is SGHRS and CDR2 YFSETQ. The CDR3 has 13 amino acids. V was pared by 0 bases and J by 7 bases, with 10 bases between.